The rows below give T cell receptor beta chains drawn from one sample of a study of shared clonotypes between healthy human individuals. Using immunoSEQ multiplex PCR, the repertoire was profiled, and TCRdb retains in-frame clones only, with some absent. Of roughly 1.4 million clones detected, approximately 98.5% appear once; the ten largest clones hold under 0.45%. The sample taken for sequencing was naive CD4+ T cells sorted from blood. The receptor source for this set is a man aged 25 to 45 in good health. The CDR3 runs from the conserved cysteine through the conserved F or W. Each record gives: V gene, J gene, D gene, CDR3 protein. D genes are given only for firm matches.

>TRBV5-1|TRBJ2-7|TRBD2
CASSGPGLAVTYEQYF
>TRBV5-6|TRBJ1-1|-
CASSSLDGPNTEAFF
>TRBV2|TRBJ2-1|-
CASSEGARTYNEQFF
>TRBV18|TRBJ2-5|-
CASSPRRETQYF
>TRBV18|TRBJ1-1|-
CASSPLKAGDFWNTEAFF
>TRBV4-1|TRBJ2-5|-
CASSQEPSRGETQYF
>TRBV6-5|TRBJ2-1|-
CATIRTGGNNEQFF
>TRBV7-9|TRBJ2-1|-
CASSSERSPFF
>TRBV28|TRBJ1-1|-
CASSLGGVLLWGTEAFF
>TRBV5-1|TRBJ2-2|TRBD2
CASSLGLATGELFF
>TRBV9|TRBJ1-3|TRBD1
CASSPRDRYSSAGNTIYF